This T cell receptor (beta chain) was sequenced in a study of blood T cell repertoires in COVID-19. Study-level background: COVID-19 samples collected from the United States, Italy and Spain covered acute and convalescent phases. T cells, B-cell-depleted T cells, or PBMCs provided the cDNA or gDNA that served as material.

Produced via immunoSEQ multiplex PCR; TCRdb's table is partial and in-frame only. This repertoire shows tens of thousands of clones, about four fifths found once; its top ten account for around 2.1%. The CDR3 runs to 14 residues. From germline, CDR1 is LNHDA and CDR2 SQIVND (reference sequence). The V end was cut by 9 bases, the J end by 5 bases, with 14 bases between. Sequencing was performed on peripheral blood. The chain joins TRBV19 to TRBJ1-6; TRBD1 might be the D (5 bases). This TCR was sampled from a woman in her 70s with acute or convalescent COVID-19. As DNA, the CDR3 is TGTGCCAGCTTCAATCGCAGGGATAATTCACCCCTCCACTTT. Residues: CASFNRRDNSPLHF.